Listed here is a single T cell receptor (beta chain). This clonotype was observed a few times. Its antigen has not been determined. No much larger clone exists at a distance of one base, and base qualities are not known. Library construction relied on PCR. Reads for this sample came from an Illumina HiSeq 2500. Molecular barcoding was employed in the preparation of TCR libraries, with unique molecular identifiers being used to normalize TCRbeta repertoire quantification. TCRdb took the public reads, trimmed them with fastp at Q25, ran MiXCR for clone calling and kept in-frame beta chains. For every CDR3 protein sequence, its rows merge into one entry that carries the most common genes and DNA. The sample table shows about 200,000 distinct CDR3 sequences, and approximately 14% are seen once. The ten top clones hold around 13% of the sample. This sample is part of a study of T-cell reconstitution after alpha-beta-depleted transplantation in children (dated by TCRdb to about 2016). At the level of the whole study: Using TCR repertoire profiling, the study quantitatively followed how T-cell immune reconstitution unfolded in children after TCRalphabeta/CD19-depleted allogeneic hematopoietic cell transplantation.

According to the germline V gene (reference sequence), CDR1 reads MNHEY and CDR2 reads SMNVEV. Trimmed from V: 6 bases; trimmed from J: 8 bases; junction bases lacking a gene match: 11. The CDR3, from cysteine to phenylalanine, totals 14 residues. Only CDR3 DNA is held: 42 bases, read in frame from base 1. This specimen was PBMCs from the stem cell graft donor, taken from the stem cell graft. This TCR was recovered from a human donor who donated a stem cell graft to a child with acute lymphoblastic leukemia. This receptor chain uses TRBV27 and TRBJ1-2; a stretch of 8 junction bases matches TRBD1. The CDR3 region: CASSKDRGGQGYTF. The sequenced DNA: TGTGCCAGCAGCAAAGACAGGGGAGGGCAGGGCTACACCTTC.